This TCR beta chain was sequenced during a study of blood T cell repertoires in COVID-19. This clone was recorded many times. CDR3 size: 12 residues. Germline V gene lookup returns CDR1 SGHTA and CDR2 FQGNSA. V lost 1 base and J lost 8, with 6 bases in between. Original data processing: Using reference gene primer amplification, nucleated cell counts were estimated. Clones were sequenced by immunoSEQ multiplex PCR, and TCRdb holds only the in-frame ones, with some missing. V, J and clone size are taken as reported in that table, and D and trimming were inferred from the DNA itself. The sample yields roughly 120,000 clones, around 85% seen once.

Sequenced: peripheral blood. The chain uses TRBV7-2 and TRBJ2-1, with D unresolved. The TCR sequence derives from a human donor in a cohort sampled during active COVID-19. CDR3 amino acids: CASSLDTDEQFF. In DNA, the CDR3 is TGTGCCAGCAGCTTAGATACGGATGAGCAGTTCTTC.